These T cell receptor beta chains were read from a single sample in a study of CD8 T cells in ankylosing spondylitis. Using its own MiXCR run on the 5' RACE reads, TCRdb lists one record per CDR3 protein. This sample has approximately 200,000 distinct CDR3 sequences, with 9.5% to 15% found just once. The specimen was blood, either unsorted or a sorted T cell fraction (not recorded which). These receptors were taken from a male donor with ankylosing spondylitis or in good health (not recorded which). The CDR3 runs from the conserved cysteine through the conserved F or W. A D gene is named only where the DNA matches it firmly. Size is stated for part of the rows, as once, few or many counts, or as a class when the clone is expanded.

d_call j_call clone_size v_call cdr3_nt cdr3_aa
TRBD2 TRBJ2-3 . TRBV3-1 TGTGCCAGCAGCCGCCTAGCGGCCAACACAGATACGCAGTATTTT CASSRLAANTDTQYF
. TRBJ2-2 few TRBV30 TGTGCCTGGACTCTAGGGCTTCGCGGGGAGCTGTTTTTT CAWTLGLRGELFF
. TRBJ1-1 . TRBV12-3/TRBV12-4 TGTGCCAGCAGTTTACCGGTCGTGAGCACTGAAGCTTTCTTT CASSLPVVSTEAFF
TRBD2 TRBJ2-2 once TRBV6-1 TGTGCCAGCAGTGCCTTGCGGGGGGCCGTGAGTGCGAACACCGGGGAGCTGTTTTTT CASSALRGAVSANTGELFF
. TRBJ2-1 few TRBV29-1 TGCAGCGTTGACGGGAATGAGCAGTTCTTC CSVDGNEQFF
. TRBJ2-7 . TRBV5-1 TGCGCCAGCAGCTTAGGCGGAGCTGGAGAAGAGCAGTACTTC CASSLGGAGEEQYF
. TRBJ2-3 . TRBV19 TGTGCCAGTAGTGCGGGCCCGAACACGCAGTATTTT CASSAGPNTQYF
TRBD1 TRBJ2-7 many TRBV6-5 TGTGCCAGCAGTTTTTCAACGCCGGGACAGAGCTACGAGCAGTACTTC CASSFSTPGQSYEQYF
TRBD2 TRBJ2-1 few TRBV20-1 TGCAGTGCCCAGACTAGCGGGGGGGCAAATGAGCAGTTCTTC CSAQTSGGANEQFF
. TRBJ2-1 . TRBV29-1 TGCAGCGTTGAAGGTACGATTAGCTCCTACAATGAGCAGTTCTTC CSVEGTISSYNEQFF
. TRBJ2-5 few TRBV20-1 TGCAGTGCTAGAGAGACGGACAGGAGGGAAGAGACCCAGTACTTC CSARETDRREETQYF
. TRBJ2-7 many TRBV4-2 TGTGCCAGCAGCCAAGACGGGAGCTCCTACGAGCAGTACTTC CASSQDGSSYEQYF
TRBD2 TRBJ2-2 many TRBV29-1 TGCAGCGTTGTAGCGGGGGGATACACCGGGGAGCTGTTTTTT CSVVAGGYTGELFF
. TRBJ2-7 few TRBV15 TGTGCCACCAGCAGAGATCCACATTACTACGAGCAGTACTTC CATSRDPHYYEQYF
TRBD2 TRBJ2-2 few TRBV12-3/TRBV12-4 TGTGCCAGCAGTTGGGGGACCGGACTAGCCTACACCGGGGAGCTGTTTTTT CASSWGTGLAYTGELFF
TRBD1 TRBJ2-1 many TRBV6-4 TGTGCCAGCAGTCGGGACAGCTACAATGAGCAGTTCTTC CASSRDSYNEQFF
TRBD2 TRBJ2-1 few TRBV11-1 TGTGCCAGCAGCTTTGAGGTAGCGGGAGTTAGGTGGGGCAATGAGCAGTTCTTC CASSFEVAGVRWGNEQFF
. TRBJ2-2 few TRBV12-3/TRBV12-4 TGTGCCAGCAGTCGGCTCGACGAGAACACCGGGGAGCTGTTTTTT CASSRLDENTGELFF
TRBD2 TRBJ2-2 . TRBV20-1 TGCAGTGCCCGAGGACTAGCGGGGGGAGGAACCGGGGAGCTGTTTTTT CSARGLAGGGTGELFF
TRBD1 TRBJ2-7 few TRBV28 TGTGCCAGCACCCTACGGACAGGGAGGACATACGAGCAGTACTTC CASTLRTGRTYEQYF
TRBD2 TRBJ2-1 few TRBV11-1 TGTGCCAGCAGCTTAGCGGGACTAAACAATGAGCAGTTCTTC CASSLAGLNNEQFF
TRBD1 TRBJ1-2 . TRBV7-9 TGTGCCAGCAGCGTCACCGGGACAGGGTTTAGTGGCTACACCTTC CASSVTGTGFSGYTF
TRBD2 TRBJ2-1 . TRBV20-1 TGCAGTGCCACAACCAGAGAGCGGGAAGGCGCCTACAATGAGCAGTTCTTC CSATTREREGAYNEQFF
TRBD1 TRBJ1-2 many TRBV6-6 TGTGCCAGCAGAAGACAGGGGGCAGGCTACACCTTC CASRRQGAGYTF